Shown below are 8 T cell receptor beta chains from a single sample sequenced in a study of T cell responses to AZD1222 COVID-19 vaccine. TCRdb's table, derived via immunoSEQ multiplex PCR, lists solely in-frame clones and lacks some. The sample consists of about 120,000 clones, 70% to 90% of them appearing once. Sequenced here: peripheral blood, sampled on day 0 of MenACWY control vaccination. These receptors came from an adult in good health.

V and J are TRBV25-1 and TRBJ2-7; TRBD1 matches 10 bases. With 4 bases clipped from V and 1 base from J, the junction kept 4 bases outside the gene matches. This CDR3 is built from 15 residues. Germline-derived CDR1 and CDR2 are MGHDK and SYGVNS. The CDR3, as DNA: TGTGCCAGCAGTGCATTGGGACAGGGGTCCTACGAGCAGTACTTC. It specifies CASSALGQGSYEQYF.

This clone showed up just once. The chain joins TRBV7-2 to TRBJ2-2; 8 bases are a match to TRBD1. V shed 0 bases, J shed 2 bases, and the junction held 8 bases outside the gene matches. Germline V lookup: CDR1 SGHTA, CDR2 FQGNSA. This CDR3 contains 18 residues. The CDR3 spells CASSLAPTGGLNTGELFF. CDR3 bases: TGTGCCAGCAGCTTAGCCCCCACAGGGGGGCTCAACACCGGGGAGCTGTTTTTT.

The gene calls are TRBV18 and TRBJ2-7, with a possible D match to TRBD1 (6 bases). The V end was cut by 0 bases, the J end by 6 bases, with 9 bases between. CDR3 length equals 13 residues. Germline loops: CDR1 KGHSH, CDR2 LQKENI. DNA for the CDR3: TGTGCCAGCTCACCACCACAGGGCGGCGAGCAGTACTTC. Translating gives CASSPPQGGEQYF.

This chain connects TRBV7-2 to TRBJ2-1, with 9 bases identical to TRBD1. The junction had 8 bases not matched to a gene; V was cut back by 3 bases and J by 5 bases. The CDR3 length is 16 residues. Germline-derived CDR1 and CDR2 are SGHTA and FQGNSA. The CDR3 spells CASSFPGTGLDNEQFF. CDR3 DNA: TGTGCCAGCAGCTTCCCCGGGACAGGGCTCGACAATGAGCAGTTCTTC.

This rearrangement joins TRBV10-3 to TRBJ1-4; TRBD1 is a possible D gene (5 bases). This CDR3 is 14 amino acids long. V was pared by 5 bases and J by 4 bases, with 11 bases between. Germline values: CDR1 ENHRY, CDR2 SYGVKD. The CDR3 nucleotides read TGTGCCATCAGTCCGGGACGGCTTAATGAAAAACTGTTTTTT. It translates to CAISPGRLNEKLFF.

This clone appeared a single time. The genes are TRBV3-1 (or the pseudogene TRBV3-2) and TRBJ1-3, with TRBD1 matching over 7 bases. The trim removed 4 bases at V and 2 bases at J, leaving 5 bases unmatched. The CDR3 covers 15 residues. Germline-derived CDR1 and CDR2 are LGHDT and YNNKEL (reference sequence). Here the CDR3 reads CASSRDRVPGNTIYF. The CDR3 DNA sequence: TGTGCCAGCAGCCGTGACAGGGTACCTGGAAACACCATATATTTT.

The chain joins TRBV6-2 or TRBV6-3 to TRBJ2-7, with D perhaps matching TRBD2 (5 bases). The CDR3 is made up of 15 amino acids. CDR1 and CDR2 (germline): MNHEY, SVGEGT. V was clipped by 0 bases and J by 5 bases, with 14 bases between them. CDR3 sequence reads: CASSYSSPGMHEQYF. CDR3 DNA sequence: TGTGCCAGCAGTTACTCGAGTCCGGGGATGCACGAGCAGTACTTC.

As regards this clone: The same CDR3 arises from other DNA sequences in this sample as well. This sequence joins TRBV20-1 and TRBJ1-1, with D unresolved. V was trimmed by 3 bases and J by 0 bases, leaving 8 bases between them. The germline V gene encodes CDR1 DFQATT and CDR2 SNEGSKA (reference sequence). The CDR3 is made up of 13 amino acids. The CDR3 loop is CSASSSMNTEAFF. CDR3 DNA sequence: TGCAGTGCTAGTTCGTCCATGAACACTGAAGCTTTCTTT.